The 17 T cell receptor beta chains below come from one sample, sequenced in a study of blood T cell repertoires in COVID-19. Repertoires were generated with immunoSEQ multiplex PCR, while TCRdb's copy carries only in-frame clones and drops some. Seen here are roughly 440,000 clones, roughly 88% observed once, and the top ten hold approximately 12%. What was sequenced was peripheral blood. Receptors originate from a woman aged 45-60 years with COVID-19, enrolled during active disease.

The J gene is TRBJ1-1, the V gene TRBV5-4, with 7 bases aligning to TRBD1. Trimming cost V 5 bases and J 0 bases; bases outside gene matches: 10. The CDR3 covers 16 residues. The germline V gene has CDR1 SGHNT and CDR2 YYREEE (reference sequence). CDR3 in DNA: TGTGCCAGCAGTGGGGACAGTTATCAAATGAACACTGAAGCTTTCTTT. Its protein product is CASSGDSYQMNTEAFF.

The J gene is TRBJ2-7, the V gene TRBV7-3; perhaps TRBD1 as D (5 bases). Per germline, CDR1 SGHTA and CDR2 FQGTGA. The V end was cut by 2 bases, the J end by 4 bases, with 9 bases between. The length of the CDR3 is 13 residues. As DNA, the CDR3 is TGTGCCAGCAGCTTATCAAGGGGTTACGAGCAGTACTTC. It yields the protein CASSLSRGYEQYF. Full variable domain (outside the CDR3, taken from reference TRBV7-3 and TRBJ2-7): GAGVSQTPSNKVTEKGKYVELRCDPISGHTALYWYRQSLGQGPEFLIYFQGTGAADDSGLPNDRFFAVRPEGSVSTLKIQRTERGDSAVYLCASSLSRGYEQYFGPGTRLTVT.

The rearrangement joins TRBV4-2 to TRBJ1-5, with 9 bases identical to TRBD1. Germline-derived CDR1 and CDR2 are LGHNA and YNFKEQ. The CDR3 sequence is 17 residues long. Unmatched junction bases numbered 13, after V lost 3 bases and J lost 7 bases. The CDR3 coding sequence is TGTGCCAGCAGCCAGAATCCGGGACAGGGTGGCCGGCAGCCCCAGCATTTT. This encodes CASSQNPGQGGRQPQHF.

This rearrangement joins TRBV24-1 to TRBJ1-1; D is undetermined. The CDR3 length is 11 residues. V dropped 4 bases and J dropped 7 bases, with 6 bases sitting between them. Per the germline V gene, CDR1 is KGHDR and CDR2 is SFDVKD. Written as DNA, the CDR3 is TGTGCCACCAGTGAGAGAGATGAAGCTTTCTTT. The encoded protein is CATSERDEAFF.

This clone has just one count. The chain links TRBV4-2 to TRBJ1-6, with TRBD1 as a possible D gene (5 bases). With 0 bases removed from V and 10 bases from J, the gap between germline ends came to 10 bases. This CDR3 has 14 residues. The germline V gene encodes CDR1 LGHNA and CDR2 YNFKEQ. For the CDR3, the DNA is TGTGCCAGCAGCCAAGACAGGGTTGGGTCACCCCTCCACTTT. This sequence encodes CASSQDRVGSPLHF.

V is TRBV30 and J is TRBJ1-2; D may be TRBD1 (6 bases). With 0 bases removed from V and 0 bases from J, the gap between germline ends came to 11 bases. This CDR3 region has 15 residues. CDR1 is GTSNPN and CDR2 is SVGIG in the germline V gene (reference sequence). CDR3 sequence: CAWSVSGAANYGYTF. The CDR3 bases are TGTGCCTGGAGTGTCTCAGGGGCGGCTAACTATGGCTACACCTTC.

CDR3 amino acids: CASSPHLRRSASQYF. In DNA form, the CDR3 reads TGTGCCAGCAGCCCGCACCTGAGGAGGTCGGCCTCCCAGTACTTC. The rearrangement joins TRBV21-1 to TRBJ2-5; the D segment call TRBD2 is taken from the table without a DNA check. TRBV21-1 is classified as a pseudogene. The CDR3 runs to 15 residues.

The chain has TRBV14 and TRBJ1-2; D is uncertain. The CDR3 runs to 13 residues. Trimming pared 0 bases from V and 7 bases from J, leaving 9 bases between. Germline V gives CDR1 SGHDN, CDR2 FVKESK. The CDR3: CASSQDSYFGYTF. The CDR3 DNA reads TGTGCCAGCAGCCAAGATTCCTACTTTGGCTACACCTTC.

This sequence joins TRBV5-6 and TRBJ1-2, with a weak D call TRBD1 (5 bases). Germline CDR1 and CDR2: SGHDT and YYEEEE. The V end lost 1 base, the J end lost 4 bases, and 8 bases lay between the germline ends. CDR3 size: 13 residues. The CDR3 DNA reads TGTGCCAGCAGCTTGCAGGGCCTCTATGGCTACACCTTC. This codes for CASSLQGLYGYTF.

The rearrangement uses TRBV19 and TRBJ1-5; D not certain. The CDR3 spans 14 residues. Trimming stripped 3 bases from V and 7 bases from J, with 13 bases between. From germline, CDR1 is LNHDA and CDR2 SQIVND (reference sequence). CDR3 amino acids: CASSMSGGEQPQHF. The CDR3 region has the DNA TGTGCCAGTAGTATGTCCGGCGGAGAGCAGCCCCAGCATTTT.

This sequence joins TRBV27 and TRBJ1-2; a possible D gene is TRBD1 (5 bases). V lost 5 bases, J lost 8 bases, and 15 bases lay in between. Germline CDR1 and CDR2: MNHEY and SMNVEV (reference sequence). The CDR3 sequence is 13 residues long. The CDR3 reads CASSRGQGWGYTF. CDR3 nucleotide sequence: TGTGCCAGCAGTCGAGGCCAGGGCTGGGGCTACACCTTC.

The V and J genes are TRBV27 and TRBJ1-1, with D possibly TRBD1 on 6 matching bases. Germline V gene sequence: CDR1 MNHEY, CDR2 SMNVEV (reference sequence). The V and J ends lost 5 bases and 8 bases respectively, with 24 bases between them. This CDR3 is built from 16 residues. The CDR3 DNA reads TGTGCCAGCAGTCCCCAGACTCGGACAGTTTTTGTGGAAGCTTTCTTT. It specifies CASSPQTRTVFVEAFF.

The genes are TRBV5-1 and TRBJ1-4; D remains ambiguous. CDR3 size: 17 residues. Germline V CDR1 and CDR2: SGHRS, YFSETQ. The germline V and J ends were trimmed by 0 bases and 1 base, with 13 bases remaining between them. CDR3 protein: CASSLVGFLGTNEKLFF. For the CDR3, the DNA is TGCGCCAGCAGCTTGGTGGGCTTTCTGGGAACTAATGAAAAACTGTTTTTT.

Only one count was recorded for this clone. The chain combines TRBV29-1 with TRBJ1-2, with D unresolved. The CDR3 loop spans 15 amino acids. Germline assignment: CDR1 SQVTM and CDR2 ANQGSEA. V was pared by 5 bases and J by 4 bases, with 20 bases between. The CDR3 sequence is CSVSPRLSAGYGYTF. CDR3 nucleotides: TGCAGCGTTTCGCCCAGGCTCTCGGCGGGCTATGGCTACACCTTC.

In nucleotides, the CDR3 is TGTGCCAGCAGCGAGAGGGGGCGCGTGGACGGGGAGCTGTTTTTT. Its translation is CASSERGRVDGELFF. V gene TRBV9 combines with J gene TRBJ2-2, with TRBD1 matching 7 bases. CDR1 and CDR2 from the germline V gene are SGDLS and YYNGEE. J was trimmed by 7 bases and V by 3 bases; bases with no gene match: 9. The CDR3 extends over 15 amino acids.

V usage is TRBV19 and J usage is TRBJ2-3; a weak D match, TRBD2 (6 bases). Germline assignment: CDR1 LNHDA and CDR2 SQIVND (reference sequence). Trimming took off 10 bases at V and 0 bases at J, with 14 bases between the two ends. CDR3 length: 14 amino acids. The CDR3 nucleotides read TGTGCCACATGGACTGGGGGGAGCACAGATACGCAGTATTTT. It yields the protein CATWTGGSTDTQYF.

The table lists this clone with a few counts. The chain carries TRBV7-6 and TRBJ2-7, with unresolved D. Germline V gives CDR1 SGHVS, CDR2 FNYEAQ. Trimming shortened V by 0 bases and J by 6 bases, and 9 bases separated the two germline ends. CDR3 length: 13 amino acids. The CDR3 sequence is CASSLARSREQYF. DNA of the CDR3: TGTGCCAGCAGCTTAGCCAGGTCCCGCGAGCAGTACTTC.